Listed below are T cell receptor beta chains from one sample, sequenced in a study of blood T cell repertoires in COVID-19. The data were produced by immunoSEQ multiplex PCR, yet TCRdb's version contains in-frame clones alone and is incomplete. This sample has roughly 180,000 clones, with around 85% found just once. The sample comprised peripheral blood. These receptors were obtained from a man aged 55 to 70 who had recovered from COVID-19. Both conserved end residues are part of each CDR3. A D gene is named only where the DNA matches it firmly. Size tells how often a clone was seen (once, few, many) or the class of an expanded clone, and some rows leave it out.

>TRBD1|TRBJ2-3|.|TRBV7-2
CASSLYPRDRGWDTQYF
TGTGCCAGCAGCCTGTATCCCCGGGACAGGGGGTGGGATACGCAGTATTTT
>.|TRBJ1-4|.|TRBV12-3/TRBV12-4
CASSLGGWEKLFF
TGTGCCAGCAGTTTGGGGGGATGGGAAAAACTGTTTTTT
>.|TRBJ1-1|few|TRBV3-1/TRBV3-2
CASSAVGGSNTEAFF
TGTGCCAGCAGCGCGGTAGGCGGATCGAACACTGAAGCTTTCTTT
>TRBD2|TRBJ2-7|.|TRBV6-6
CASSYARWAGDYEQYF
TGTGCCAGCAGTTACGCCCGATGGGCGGGAGACTACGAGCAGTACTTC
>.|TRBJ1-4|once|TRBV5-6
CASSQTGTNEKLFF
TGTGCCAGCAGCCAAACAGGGACTAATGAAAAACTGTTTTTT
>.|TRBJ2-7|.|TRBV29-1
CSVGRGKFEQYF
TGCAGCGTTGGCAGGGGAAAGTTCGAGCAGTACTTC
>TRBD1|TRBJ2-7|.|TRBV15
CATSRVLGGRQQYF
TGTGCCACCAGCAGGGTCCTAGGGGGCCGACAGCAGTACTTC
>TRBD1|TRBJ1-2|.|TRBV7-9
CASSFWDRGDYGYTF
TGTGCCAGCAGCTTCTGGGACAGGGGTGACTATGGCTACACCTTC
>.|TRBJ2-7|.|TRBV6-6
CASSWAGFEGEQYF
TGTGCCAGCAGTTGGGCGGGCTTCGAGGGCGAGCAGTACTTC
>.|TRBJ1-4|few|TRBV5-1
CASSRDATNEKLFF
TGCGCCAGCTCGCGGGATGCTACTAATGAAAAACTGTTTTTT
>.|TRBJ1-5|.|TRBV11-2
CASSFGSNQPQHF
TGTGCCAGCAGCTTTGGCAGCAATCAGCCCCAGCATTTT
>.|TRBJ2-7|.|TRBV28
CASSLAGPPSSYEQYF
TGTGCCAGCAGTTTAGCGGGACCTCCCAGCTCCTACGAGCAGTACTTC
>.|TRBJ2-5|once|TRBV6-2/TRBV6-3
CASSPRWPRVGETQYF
TGTGCCAGCAGCCCCCGGTGGCCCAGGGTGGGGGAGACCCAGTACTTC
>TRBD1|TRBJ1-3|.|TRBV10-3
CAISESDRAGNTIYF
TGTGCCATCAGTGAGTCGGACAGGGCCGGAAACACCATATATTTT
>.|TRBJ1-4|.|TRBV3-1/TRBV3-2
CASSPLPAAAEEKLFF
TGTGCCAGCAGCCCATTGCCGGCTGCGGCAGAGGAAAAACTGTTTTTT
>.|TRBJ2-7|.|TRBV5-1
CASSLLWAGEQYF
TGCGCCAGCAGCTTGTTATGGGCGGGGGAGCAGTACTTC
>.|TRBJ1-2|once|TRBV10-3
CATGEGYTF
TGTGCCACAGGGGAAGGCTACACCTTC
>.|TRBJ1-1|.|TRBV13
CASSLSGTEAFF
TGTGCCAGCAGCTTATCGGGGACTGAAGCTTTCTTT
>.|TRBJ2-7|once|TRBV6-5
CASLYLEGASREQYF
TGTGCCAGCCTTTACCTTGAGGGCGCCTCACGAGAGCAGTACTTC
>.|TRBJ1-5|.|TRBV9
CASSALPGQPQHF
TGTGCCAGCAGCGCCCTGCCAGGTCAGCCCCAGCATTTT
>.|TRBJ1-2|.|TRBV7-9
CASSLAIRVDGYTF
TGTGCCAGCAGCTTAGCGATCAGGGTTGATGGCTACACCTTC
>.|TRBJ1-2|.|TRBV2
CASGLETGFGSGYTF
TGTGCCAGCGGATTAGAGACGGGGTTCGGGAGTGGCTACACCTTC
>TRBD2|TRBJ2-1|.|TRBV2
CASSERASGGYNEQFF
TGTGCCAGCAGTGAACGGGCTAGCGGGGGGTACAATGAGCAGTTCTTC
>.|TRBJ2-1|few|TRBV27
CASSPNRVAYNEQFF
TGTGCCAGCAGCCCCAATCGGGTGGCATACAATGAGCAGTTCTTC
>.|TRBJ2-3|.|TRBV28
CASSPRAPSTDTQYF
TGTGCCAGCAGTCCCCGAGCACCTAGCACAGATACGCAGTATTTT
>.|TRBJ2-1|.|TRBV2
CASSESGDPLYNEQFF
TGTGCCAGCAGTGAATCAGGGGACCCTCTATACAATGAGCAGTTCTTC
>.|TRBJ1-1|.|TRBV14
CASSPTGPPSTEAFF
TGTGCCAGCAGCCCGACAGGCCCTCCGAGCACTGAAGCTTTCTTT
>.|TRBJ2-1|.|TRBV7-9
CASSLQSGAGHEQFF
TGTGCCAGCAGCTTACAATCAGGGGCTGGCCATGAGCAGTTCTTC
>TRBD2|TRBJ2-5|.|TRBV24-1
CATSRLAAQETQYF
TGTGCCACCAGTCGCCTAGCGGCCCAAGAGACCCAGTACTTC
>.|TRBJ2-7|few|TRBV27
CASSSQTGSYEQYF
TGTGCCAGCAGTTCCCAGACAGGATCCTACGAGCAGTACTTC
>.|TRBJ2-2|.|TRBV6-5
CASTRQKSTGELFF
TGTGCCAGCACCCGACAGAAAAGCACCGGGGAGCTGTTTTTT
>.|TRBJ1-5|.|TRBV6-5
CASSSGLRGNQPQHF
TGTGCCAGCAGTTCAGGCCTGAGGGGCAATCAGCCCCAGCATTTT
>TRBD1|TRBJ1-3|.|TRBV20-1
CSASVTGVRGNTIYF
TGCAGTGCTAGTGTCACAGGGGTTCGTGGAAACACCATATATTTT
>.|TRBJ2-5|.|TRBV6-5
CASSYLAFRETQYF
TGTGCCAGCAGTTACCTTGCGTTCCGAGAGACCCAGTACTTC
>.|TRBJ2-1|.|TRBV7-3
CASSLNREAEQFF
TGTGCCAGCAGCTTAAACAGGGAAGCAGAGCAGTTCTTC
>TRBD1|TRBJ2-7|.|TRBV7-2
CASSLESQGAAEQYF
TGTGCCAGCAGCTTGGAGTCGCAGGGGGCCGCCGAGCAGTACTTC
>.|TRBJ1-1|.|TRBV5-1
CASSPAGGGNTEAFF
TGCGCCAGCAGCCCCGCGGGAGGGGGGAACACTGAAGCTTTCTTT
>TRBD1|TRBJ1-6|.|TRBV18
CASSPDNRGVSSPLHF
TGTGCCAGCTCACCTGACAACAGGGGTGTAAGTTCACCCCTCCACTTT
>.|TRBJ1-2|.|TRBV6-5
CASSYSGQGPGYGYTF
TGTGCCAGCAGTTACTCTGGCCAGGGTCCTGGCTATGGCTACACCTTC
>.|TRBJ2-5|.|TRBV3-1/TRBV3-2
CASSQVKETQYF
TGTGCCAGCAGCCAAGTCAAAGAGACCCAGTACTTC
>.|TRBJ1-6|.|TRBV6-1
CASSEQVNSPLHF
TGTGCCAGCAGTGAACAGGTGAATTCACCCCTCCACTTT
>.|TRBJ1-2|many|TRBV30
CAWGKAYGYTF
TGTGCCTGGGGGAAAGCCTATGGCTACACCTTC